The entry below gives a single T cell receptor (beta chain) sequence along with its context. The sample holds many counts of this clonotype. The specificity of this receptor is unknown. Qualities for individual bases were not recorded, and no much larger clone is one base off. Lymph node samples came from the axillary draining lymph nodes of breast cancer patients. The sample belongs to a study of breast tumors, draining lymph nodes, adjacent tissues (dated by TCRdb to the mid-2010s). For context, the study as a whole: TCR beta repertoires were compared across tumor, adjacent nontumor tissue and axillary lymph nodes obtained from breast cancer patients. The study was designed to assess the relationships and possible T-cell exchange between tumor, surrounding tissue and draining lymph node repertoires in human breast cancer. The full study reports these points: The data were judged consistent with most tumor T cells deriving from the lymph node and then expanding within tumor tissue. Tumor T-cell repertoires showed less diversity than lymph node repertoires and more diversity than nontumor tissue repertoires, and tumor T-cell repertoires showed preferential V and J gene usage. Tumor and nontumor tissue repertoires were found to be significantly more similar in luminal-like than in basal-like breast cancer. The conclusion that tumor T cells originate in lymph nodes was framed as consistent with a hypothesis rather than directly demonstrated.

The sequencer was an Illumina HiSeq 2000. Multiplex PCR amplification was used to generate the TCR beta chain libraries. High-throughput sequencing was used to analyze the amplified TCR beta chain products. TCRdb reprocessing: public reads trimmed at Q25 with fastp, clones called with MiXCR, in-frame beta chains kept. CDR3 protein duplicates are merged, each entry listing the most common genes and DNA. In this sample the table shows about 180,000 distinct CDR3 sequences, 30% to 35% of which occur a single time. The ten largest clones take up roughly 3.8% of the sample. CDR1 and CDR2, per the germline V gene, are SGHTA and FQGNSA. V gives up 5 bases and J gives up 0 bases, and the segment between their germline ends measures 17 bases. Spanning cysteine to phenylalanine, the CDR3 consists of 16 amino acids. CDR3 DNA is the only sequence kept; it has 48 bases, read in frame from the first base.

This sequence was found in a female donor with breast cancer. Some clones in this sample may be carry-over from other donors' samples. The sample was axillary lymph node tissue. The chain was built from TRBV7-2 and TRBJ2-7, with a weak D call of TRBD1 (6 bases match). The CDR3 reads CASSPRTAKLSYEQYF. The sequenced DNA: TGTGCCAGCAGCCCAAGGACAGCTAAGCTCTCCTACGAGCAGTACTTC.